One and the same sample provided the 12 T cell receptor beta chains below, sequenced in a study of response to subunit inactivated influenza vaccine. TCRdb processed the RT-PCR reads anew with MiXCR; each CDR3 protein has one entry. The sample consists of fewer than 550,000 distinct CDR3 sequences, about 25% of them appearing once. Material: CD4+ T cells sorted from PBMCs, obtained 5 days after vaccination. Receptors were obtained from a man aged 45-60 years who received an inactivated influenza vaccine.

The chain joins TRBV5-5 to TRBJ1-2; D is undetermined. The V gene's germline CDR1 is SGHKS and CDR2 YYEKEE (reference sequence). The V end lost 5 bases, the J end lost 7 bases, and 12 bases lay between the germline ends. The CDR3 loop spans 12 amino acids. This CDR3 is CASRLMGGGYTF. In DNA form, the CDR3 reads TGTGCCAGCAGACTGATGGGTGGTGGCTACACCTTC.

This chain uses TRBV11-2 with TRBJ2-7, with D perhaps given as TRBD1 or TRBD2 (6 bases each). The V end lost 5 bases, the J end lost 3 bases, and 23 bases lay between the germline ends. Germline assignment: CDR1 SGHAT and CDR2 FQNNGV. CDR3 length equals 17 residues. CDR3 in DNA: TGTGCCAGCAGCCTGACCGACGCGGGACAAACAAACTACGAGCAGTACTTC. The encoded protein is CASSLTDAGQTNYEQYF. Complete variable domain (other parts from reference TRBV11-2 and TRBJ2-7): EAGVAQSPRYKIIEKRQSVAFWCNPISGHATLYWYQQILGQGPKLLIQFQNNGVVDDSQLPKDRFSAERLKGVDSTLKIQPAKLEDSAVYLCASSLTDAGQTNYEQYFGPGTRLTVT.

The genes are TRBV29-1 and TRBJ2-5; perhaps TRBD1 as D (5 bases). The CDR3 is 14 residues long. Germline-derived CDR1 and CDR2 are SQVTM and ANQGSEA. V lost 0 bases and J 4 bases, leaving 12 bases between the germline ends. The CDR3 sequence: CSVEDRVGVETQYF. CDR3 sequence (DNA): TGCAGCGTTGAAGATCGTGTAGGGGTAGAGACCCAGTACTTC.

The rearrangement links TRBV28 to TRBJ2-7; 8 bases fit TRBD2. Trimming removed 6 bases from V and 3 bases from J; junction bases left unmatched: 10. The CDR3 spans 15 residues. Germline CDR1 is MDHEN and CDR2 is SYDVKM. CDR3 nucleotide sequence: TGTGCCAGCAGGATGAGCGGGAGCGCCGGCTACGAGCAGTACTTC. This gives the protein CASRMSGSAGYEQYF.

This rearrangement joins TRBV7-6 to TRBJ2-3, with a tentative D call TRBD2 (6 bases). The CDR3 spans 18 residues. Trimming stripped 0 bases from V and 0 bases from J, with 16 bases between. In germline, CDR1 is SGHVS, CDR2 FNYEAQ. The chain's CDR3 is CASSLALSSVTSTDTQYF. CDR3 bases: TGTGCCAGCAGCTTAGCCCTCTCTAGCGTCACTAGCACAGATACGCAGTATTTT.

The CDR3: CASTPTRDGFLTDTQYF. CDR3 DNA sequence: TGTGCCAGCACCCCGACCCGGGACGGATTTCTCACAGATACGCAGTATTTT. J is TRBJ2-3 and V is TRBV28; D is perhaps TRBD1 or TRBD2 (5 bases each). The V end was cut by 7 bases, the J end by 2 bases, with 22 bases between. Germline V gene sequence: CDR1 MDHEN, CDR2 SYDVKM. The CDR3 is 17 residues long.

The rearrangement links TRBV14 to TRBJ1-6; 9 bases fit TRBD1. CDR1 is SGHDN and CDR2 is FVKESK in the germline V gene. The V and J ends lost 2 bases and 10 bases, in that order; junction bases with no gene match: 6. The CDR3 consists of 15 residues. This CDR3 is CASSQRDRVESPLHF. CDR3 DNA: TGTGCCAGCAGCCAACGGGACAGGGTGGAATCACCCCTCCACTTT.

V gene TRBV6-1 combines with J gene TRBJ2-7, with unresolved D. The V end was cut by 3 bases, the J end by 2 bases, with 11 bases between. The germline V gene has CDR1 MNHNS and CDR2 SASEGT. This CDR3 has 14 amino acids. The CDR3 DNA sequence: TGTGCCAGCAGTGACACCATCCCTACCTACGAGCAGTACTTC. Amino acids: CASSDTIPTYEQYF.

The chain links TRBV4-1 to TRBJ2-5; D gene unclear. The CDR3 has 15 residues. Germline lookup yields CDR1 MGHRA and CDR2 YSYEKL. The germline V and J ends were trimmed by 1 base and 3 bases, with 12 bases remaining between them. The CDR3, as DNA: TGCGCCAGCAGCCAAGGGGCCCGGGTAAAAGAGACCCAGTACTTC. It translates to CASSQGARVKETQYF.

This clonotype was counted between two and nine times. V gene TRBV20-1 combines with J gene TRBJ2-7; 8 nucleotides align to TRBD1. Germline assignment: CDR1 DFQATT and CDR2 SNEGSKA (reference sequence). With 6 bases clipped from V and 3 bases from J, the junction kept 4 bases outside the gene matches. The CDR3 is 12 amino acids. This CDR3 reads CSADRGGYEQYF. As DNA, the CDR3 is TGCAGTGCCGACAGGGGAGGCTACGAGCAGTACTTC.

This chain connects TRBV4-3 to TRBJ2-2; D gene ambiguous. CDR3 length: 16 amino acids. Germline-derived CDR1 and CDR2 are LGHNA and YSLEER. V was pared by 0 bases and J by 2 bases, with 10 bases between. The CDR3 DNA reads as TGCGCCAGCAGCCAAGAGATAGGCACCAACACCGGGGAGCTGTTTTTT. This translates into CASSQEIGTNTGELFF.

The chain uses TRBV5-5 and TRBJ1-5; the match to TRBD1 covers 9 bases. V lost 3 bases, J lost 3 bases, and 4 bases stayed unmatched. The germline V gene has CDR1 SGHKS and CDR2 YYEKEE (reference sequence). This CDR3 contains 15 residues. The CDR3 coding sequence is TGTGCCAGCAGCTACGGGACAGGGTTCAATCAGCCCCAGCATTTT. Amino acid sequence: CASSYGTGFNQPQHF.